The rows below give T cell receptor beta chains drawn from one sample of a study of T cells in Graves' hyperthyroidism and ophthalmopathy. MiXCR, run by TCRdb on the multiplex PCR reads, gives a single entry per CDR3 protein. This table holds some 270,000 distinct CDR3 sequences, more than 20% found once. The sequenced material came from blood. The receptors derive from a woman in her 40s with Graves' ophthalmopathy. Both conserved end residues are part of each CDR3. The D gene is left open where the match is weak. The size entry is marked missing in some rows and otherwise reads once, few, many or a size class.

d_gene	v_gene	j_gene	abundance	CDR3nt	CDR3aa
.	TRBV9	TRBJ1-3	few	TGTGCCAGCAGCGTAGCTAACGACAGGTTCTTCTCTGGAAACACCATATATTTT	CASSVANDRFFSGNTIYF
.	TRBV12-3/TRBV12-4	TRBJ1-2	.	TGTGCCAGCAGCTTTCCACAGGGCCACGGCTACACCTTC	CASSFPQGHGYTF
.	TRBV27	TRBJ1-1	.	TGTGCCAGCAGTCCCGATCGACAGGCTAGTACCACTGAAGCTTTCTTT	CASSPDRQASTTEAFF
TRBD1	TRBV28	TRBJ1-3	many	TGTGCCACCATCGGACAGGGAATTCTTGGAAACACCATATATTTT	CATIGQGILGNTIYF
.	TRBV9	TRBJ2-7	.	TGTGCCAGCAGCGTAGGCGGTCAGGTAACGGGGGAGCAGTACTTC	CASSVGGQVTGEQYF
TRBD2	TRBV2	TRBJ2-3	many	TGTGCCAGCAGTGAAGCGGGTCTAGCGGGAGTTCAGACAACGCAGTATTTT	CASSEAGLAGVQTTQYF
.	TRBV6-6	TRBJ2-7	many	TGTGCCAGCAGTCATCAGCGGCGGCCCCCCTACGAGCAGTACTTC	CASSHQRRPPYEQYF
.	TRBV7-2	TRBJ2-5	few	TGTGCCAGCAGCTTATTGGGTGGGCGGATAAAAGAGACCCAGTACTTC	CASSLLGGRIKETQYF
TRBD1	TRBV7-3	TRBJ2-5	few	TGTGCCAGCAGTCCGACAGGGGGCCTTCTGGAGACCCAGTACTTC	CASSPTGGLLETQYF
.	TRBV10-3	TRBJ1-5	many	TGTGCCATCAGTCAAGGACAAGGACTCCAGCCCCAGCATTTT	CAISQGQGLQPQHF
.	TRBV19	TRBJ1-5	.	TGTGCCAGTAGTATATCGGATCAGCCCCAGCATTTT	CASSISDQPQHF
.	TRBV6-2/TRBV6-3	TRBJ1-6	many	TGTGCCAGCAGTTACTCGGAATCTGAGCGGTGGCAGGGACCCCACCAAAATTCACCCCTCCACTTT	CASSYSESERWQGPHQNSPLHF
.	TRBV11-2	TRBJ1-2	.	TGTGCCAGCAGCTTAGATAGGGATTCTAACTATGGCTACACCTTC	CASSLDRDSNYGYTF
.	TRBV12-3/TRBV12-4	TRBJ2-7	.	TGTGCCAGCAGTATATCCGGGAGCGCTGACTACGAGCAGTACTTC	CASSISGSADYEQYF
TRBD1	TRBV28	TRBJ1-5	many	TGTGCCAGCAGTTTTGGACAGGGGGGAACTTATAGCAATCAGCCCCAGCATTTT	CASSFGQGGTYSNQPQHF